This T cell receptor beta chain originates from a study of blood T cell repertoires in COVID-19. Generated by immunoSEQ multiplex PCR, the TCRdb table keeps only in-frame clones and is missing some. The repertoire consists of about 200,000 clones, with roughly four fifths occurring once and the leading ten covering approximately 7.9%. Germline loops: CDR1 MNHEY, CDR2 SVGAGI. CDR3 length: 15 amino acids. After removal of 5 bases from V and 3 bases from J, the junction contained 7 bases not matched to a gene. Residents of about two dozen US areas, aged about 18 to 95 years, made up the participants. The receptor comes from a man in his forties who had recovered from COVID-19. Sequenced input: PBMCs or T cells enriched from blood (not recorded which). This sequence joins TRBV6-5 and TRBJ2-7; 10 nucleotides line up with TRBD1. The CDR3 is CASSTQGQGGYEQYF. The CDR3 DNA reads TGTGCCAGCAGTACCCAAGGACAGGGGGGCTACGAGCAGTACTTC.